Listed here is a single T cell receptor (beta chain). The antigen remains undetermined. PCR employed 60 Vbeta and 13 Jbeta primers. Repertoires were generated with immunoSEQ multiplex PCR, while TCRdb's copy carries only in-frame clones and drops some. The sample has 200,000 or so clones; over 70% are singletons. This specimen belongs to a study of cytomegalovirus exposure and HLA in healthy donors. Whole-study context: About 84% of 350 to 400 genotyped donors fell in the Caucasian-associated ancestry cluster. General observations from the study: There was a cluster of highly shared sequence variants that was likely a sequencing artifact. In the analysis, some V segments, TRBV6-2 and TRBV6-3 included, were excluded as indistinguishable. DRB1 showed the most TCR associations and HLA-C the fewest in a later analysis, as rates varied by HLA locus.

This CDR3 contains 13 residues. V was clipped by 0 bases and J by 7 bases, with 7 bases between them. Per germline, CDR1 SGHVS and CDR2 FNYEAQ. The sequencing input was PBMCs. The chain couples TRBV7-6 to TRBJ2-4; maybe TRBD1 (5 bases). The clonotype was recovered from a man aged 50 to 60 in good health and CMV-seronegative. As DNA, the CDR3 is TGTGCCAGCAGCTTAGCCAGGGATAACATTCAGTACTTC. This sequence encodes CASSLARDNIQYF.